A single sample gave rise to the 22 T cell receptor beta chains below, sequenced in a study of beta chain features in type 1 diabetes. These receptors' antigens are unknown. Study-wide results and caveats: TCRB CDR3 length was moderately but significantly reduced in all four CD4+ subsets of Type 1 diabetes patients.

Isolated RNA was reverse transcribed in full, so expressed TCRB transcripts were sequenced. Produced via immunoSEQ multiplex PCR; TCRdb's table is partial and in-frame only. The sample lists some 370,000 clones; around 9.6% were seen once. Sequencing was performed on central memory CD4+ T cells from blood. Every receptor here comes from a man aged 25-40 years with type 1 diabetes.

The J gene is TRBJ2-1, the V gene TRBV27; 9 nucleotides align to TRBD2. CDR1 is MNHEY, CDR2 SMNVEV, per germline (reference sequence). J was trimmed by 6 bases and V by 5 bases; bases with no gene match: 23. The CDR3 sequence is 20 residues long. CDR3 residues: CASSPTPDNSGSRRRNEQFF. The DNA of the CDR3 is TGTGCCAGCAGTCCGACCCCAGACAATAGCGGGAGTCGGAGGCGCAATGAGCAGTTCTTC.

V usage is TRBV11-2 and J usage is TRBJ1-2; unclear D gene. V gave up 1 base and J gave up 8 bases, with 14 bases separating them. The CDR3 consists of 14 residues. The germline gives CDR1 SGHAT, CDR2 FQNNGV. The CDR3 coding sequence is TGTGCCAGCAGCTTAGGTCCCAACCTAGTGGGCTACACCTTC. It translates to CASSLGPNLVGYTF.

In this sample, this clone turned up a few times. V usage is TRBV12-5 and J usage is TRBJ2-3, with D tentatively TRBD2 (5 bases). CDR1 and CDR2 (germline): LGHNT, FRNRAP. The CDR3 has 15 residues. The V gene lost 5 bases and the J gene lost 4 bases, with 16 bases spanning the gap. The CDR3 reads CASGPGGPGADTQYF. CDR3 DNA sequence: TGTGCTAGTGGTCCCGGTGGTCCCGGGGCAGATACGCAGTATTTT.

This clone was seen more than once but under ten times. CDR3 residues: CASSVPGGQETQYF. The CDR3 DNA reads as TGCGCCAGCAGCGTTCCAGGGGGGCAAGAGACCCAGTACTTC. V and J are TRBV5-1 and TRBJ2-5, with D maybe TRBD1 (7 bases). Germline values: CDR1 SGHRS, CDR2 YFSETQ. Trimming left V 4 bases short and J 2 bases short, with 12 bases between. The CDR3 totals 14 residues.

This clone was recorded many times. The chain employs TRBV23-1 and TRBJ1-2, with D unresolved. TRBV23-1 is labeled an ORF, and its function is uncertain. Between the trimmed V and J ends, which lost 1 base and 2 bases, there was a span of 14 bases. The CDR3 is 16 amino acids. Here the CDR3 reads CASSQFPVGLNYGYTF. The CDR3 DNA is TGCGCCAGCAGTCAATTCCCAGTAGGCCTCAACTATGGCTACACCTTC.

The chain employs TRBV2 and TRBJ1-5; a weak D match, TRBD1 (6 bases). This CDR3 is 13 amino acids long. Trimming cost V 5 bases and J 10 bases, with 15 bases left between them. Germline V gives CDR1 SNHLY, CDR2 FYNNEI. CDR3 coding DNA: TGTGCCAGCAGTATACCACAGGGTCAACCCCAGCATTTT. It yields the protein CASSIPQGQPQHF.

This chain connects TRBV6-5 to TRBJ1-2; 7 bases fit TRBD1. The CDR3 runs 14 residues. CDR1 and CDR2 from the germline V gene are MNHEY and SVGAGI. The J segment lost 8 bases and the V segment lost 0 bases, leaving 6 bases of the junction unmatched. The chain's CDR3 is CASSYSGGGLGYTF. CDR3 nucleotide sequence: TGTGCCAGCAGTTACTCTGGAGGGGGCTTGGGCTACACCTTC.

This rearrangement joins TRBV11-2 to TRBJ2-1; 10 positions agree with TRBD2. The CDR3 has 15 amino acids. Trimming removed 1 base from V and 9 bases from J; junction bases left unmatched: 6. Germline loops: CDR1 SGHAT, CDR2 FQNNGV. This chain's CDR3 is CASSLGLAGVGEQFF. CDR3 coding DNA: TGTGCCAGCAGCTTAGGGCTAGCGGGAGTCGGTGAGCAGTTCTTC.

This chain joins TRBV5-6 and TRBJ2-5; no reliable D call. The end of the DNA aligns better with TRBJ2-7, so the J call may be wrong. There are 14 residues in the CDR3. Germline lookup yields CDR1 SGHDT and CDR2 YYEEEE. CDR3 in DNA: TGTGCCAGCAGCTTCGGTCTAGTTCCCTACGAGCAGTACTTC. Translated: CASSFGLVPYEQYF.

The chain carries TRBV29-1 and TRBJ2-5; no reliable D call. Germline CDR1 reads SQVTM; CDR2 reads ANQGSEA. The V end was cut by 5 bases, the J end by 0 bases, with 10 bases between. The CDR3 totals 13 residues. CDR3 loop: CSVWTVYQETQYF. The CDR3, as DNA: TGCAGCGTTTGGACGGTGTACCAAGAGACCCAGTACTTC.

This clone was found a few times. The germline gene is not matched at one end of the junction; a read error may be the cause. V gene TRBV4-1 combines with J gene TRBJ2-7; TRBD1 matches 7 bases. CDR3 length: 13 amino acids. Looked up from germline, CDR1 is MGHRA and CDR2 is YSYEKL. As DNA, the CDR3 is TGTGCCAGCAGCCTTGACCAGGGGGACGAGCAGTACTTC. Protein: CASSLDQGDEQYF.

The V and J genes are TRBV5-1 and TRBJ1-1; maybe TRBD1 (5 bases). V was pared by 2 bases and J by 1 base, with 12 bases between. Germline V lookup: CDR1 SGHRS, CDR2 YFSETQ. The CDR3 extends over 15 amino acids. CDR3 in DNA: TGCGCCAGCAGCTTCACAGGTCCCCCGAACACTGAAGCTTTCTTT. It yields the protein CASSFTGPPNTEAFF.

The V call is TRBV29-1, the J call TRBJ1-1; no firm D call. This CDR3 region has 11 residues. Per the germline V gene, CDR1 is SQVTM and CDR2 is ANQGSEA. The DNA of the CDR3 is TGCACCACTGAAACGGGGACTGAAGCTTTCTTT. Translation: CTTETGTEAFF.

In its sample, this clone was seen a few times. The chain combines TRBV23-1 with TRBJ2-7; tentatively, D is TRBD1 (6 bases). TRBV23-1 is an ORF for which the function is uncertain. V shed 4 bases and J shed 5 bases, with 9 bases lying between them. The CDR3 has 12 amino acids. The CDR3: CASSRTENEQYF. The CDR3 DNA reads TGCGCCAGCAGTCGGACAGAAAACGAGCAGTACTTC.

The chain carries TRBV28 and TRBJ2-7, with D tentatively TRBD1 (6 bases). Trimming cost V 5 bases and J 1 base, with 12 bases left between them. The length of the CDR3 is 14 residues. Germline CDR1 is MDHEN and CDR2 is SYDVKM. CDR3 in DNA: TGTGCCAGCAGTGAAAGCCAGGGGTCCTACGAGCAGTACTTC. Translating gives CASSESQGSYEQYF.

A few counts support this clone. The V gene is TRBV7-9, the J gene TRBJ2-5; 10 nucleotides match TRBD2. Germline V gives CDR1 SEHNR, CDR2 FQNEAQ (reference sequence). V shed 5 bases and J 3 bases; nucleotides not matched to a gene: 6. The CDR3 spans 15 residues. CDR3 residues: CASSHSGTSEETQYF. The CDR3 bases are TGTGCCAGCAGCCATAGTGGGACTAGCGAAGAGACCCAGTACTTC.

The table lists this clone with a few counts. V usage is TRBV2 and J usage is TRBJ1-1, with D unresolved. Between the trimmed V and J ends, which lost 7 bases and 0 bases, there was a span of 9 bases. CDR1 SNHLY and CDR2 FYNNEI come from the germline V gene. This CDR3 has 13 residues. CDR3 nucleotide sequence: TGTGCCAGCATCAGTACACTGAACACTGAAGCTTTCTTT. Amino acids: CASISTLNTEAFF.

The sample holds many counts of this clone. The chain is built from TRBV28 and TRBJ2-4; possible D gene TRBD1, 6 bases. With 6 bases removed from V and 0 bases from J, the gap between germline ends came to 30 bases. The CDR3 covers 21 residues. Germline loops: CDR1 MDHEN, CDR2 SYDVKM. CDR3 DNA: TGTGCCAGCAGGCCGGGCTTCGGACAGAGGGCCCTCCTTCTAGCCAAAAACATTCAGTACTTC. Translation: CASRPGFGQRALLLAKNIQYF.

This chain uses TRBV5-6 with TRBJ1-3; D gene uncertain. Trimming pared 4 bases from V and 2 bases from J, leaving 4 bases between. The CDR3 runs to 12 residues. The V gene's germline CDR1 is SGHDT and CDR2 YYEEEE. CDR3 coding DNA: TGTGCCAGCAGCAGTCCTGGAAACACCATATATTTT. Its protein product is CASSSPGNTIYF.

The J gene is TRBJ2-5, the V gene TRBV27; TRBD2 aligns across 8 bases. TRBJ2-7 explains the end of the DNA better; the J call may be wrong. The CDR3 loop spans 13 amino acids. Germline V gives CDR1 MNHEY, CDR2 SMNVEV (reference sequence). The CDR3 here is CASTSGTSYEQYF. The CDR3 DNA sequence: TGTGCCAGCACCTCCGGGACTAGCTACGAGCAGTACTTC.

A few counts support this clone. The chain is built from TRBV25-1 and TRBJ1-5, with D unresolved. In germline, CDR1 is MGHDK, CDR2 SYGVNS. Deletions cut 3 bases from V and 0 bases from J, with 9 bases between. The CDR3 extends over 15 amino acids. Written as DNA, the CDR3 is TGTGCCAGCAGTGATACCAGGAATAGCAATCAGCCCCAGCATTTT. Translation: CASSDTRNSNQPQHF.

This clone turned up a few times. This may come from a read error, since a much larger clone is one base off. Within the sample, other DNA sequences also encode this same CDR3. The V gene is TRBV11-2, the J gene TRBJ1-2; no clear D. V lost 5 bases to trimming and J lost 4 bases, with 8 bases between them. The length of the CDR3 is 12 residues. The germline CDR1 and CDR2 sequences are SGHAT and FQNNGV. CDR3 protein: CASSPEGYGYTF. The DNA for the CDR3 is TGTGCCAGCAGCCCTGAGGGCTATGGCTACACCTTC.